This T cell receptor (beta chain) appears in the sequencing data of a study of neoadjuvant anti-PD-1 for oral cavity cancer. The sample's time point: after neoadjuvant nivolumab, at surgical resection. Findings and caveats of the study: After neoadjuvant nivolumab, PBMC T cell clonality was significantly higher in non-responders than responders.

The germline V gene has CDR1 SGHNT and CDR2 YYREEE (reference sequence). The V end lost 1 base, the J end lost 4 bases, and 14 bases lay between the germline ends. The CDR3 runs 15 residues. Most PBMC samples had roughly 0.5 ug input DNA in six replicates. Repertoires were generated with immunoSEQ multiplex PCR, while TCRdb's copy carries only in-frame clones and drops some. This sample has roughly 14,000 clones, with under 80% found just once. About this clone itself: Antigen unknown.

This chain connects TRBV5-4 to TRBJ2-5; tentatively, D is TRBD1 or TRBD2 (6 bases each). Source: PBMCs, taken after nivolumab (anti-PD-1) treatment. The receptor was isolated from a person between 35 and 79 years old with oral cavity squamous cell carcinoma. The CDR3 bases are TGTGCCAGCAGCTTGCCGGGGGCCAAAGGAGAGACCCAGTACTTC. Protein product: CASSLPGAKGETQYF.